This TCR beta chain originates from a study of blood T cell repertoires in COVID-19. Generated by immunoSEQ multiplex PCR, the TCRdb table keeps only in-frame clones and is missing some. This table has around 170,000 clones, approximately 90% appearing once. This CDR3 has 12 amino acids. Per germline, CDR1 SGHRS and CDR2 YFSETQ. Trimming cost V 0 bases and J 10 bases, with 10 bases left between them. V is TRBV5-1 and J is TRBJ1-2; D might be TRBD1 (6 bases). Material: peripheral blood. The TCR sequence derives from a woman aged 30 to 39 with active or convalescent COVID-19. CDR3 bases: TGCGCCAGCAGCTTGGGGGACACATTCTACACCTTC. This encodes CASSLGDTFYTF.